Each of the 24 T cell receptor beta chains below was sequenced from the same sample in a study of response to subunit inactivated influenza vaccine. TCRdb processed the RT-PCR reads anew with MiXCR; each CDR3 protein has one entry. The table shows almost 250,000 distinct CDR3 sequences, with about 12% occurring only once. The source material was non-naive T cells sorted from PBMCs, sampled approximately 15 days before vaccination. These TCRs come from a man aged 45-60 years who received an inactivated influenza vaccine.

The chain couples TRBV5-1 to TRBJ1-2, with a possible D match to TRBD1 (6 bases). Germline V CDR1 and CDR2: SGHRS, YFSETQ. This CDR3 is built from 14 residues. Trimming removed 4 bases at V and 2 bases at J, with 12 bases between. The CDR3 DNA follows: TGCGCCAGCAGCAGGGGGACTTCGAACTATGGCTACACCTTC. This codes for CASSRGTSNYGYTF.

The V gene is TRBV24-1, the J gene TRBJ2-3; D tentatively reads TRBD1 or TRBD2 (6 bases each). The CDR3 is 17 residues long. Trimming left V 6 bases short and J 0 bases short, with 18 bases between. CDR1 is KGHDR, CDR2 SFDVKD, per germline. The CDR3 region is CATSPGGLGPSTDTQYF. CDR3 in DNA: TGTGCCACCAGTCCCGGGGGCTTGGGACCTAGCACAGATACGCAGTATTTT.

This clonotype turned up a few times. V gene TRBV7-3 combines with J gene TRBJ2-1; TRBD1 agrees at 9 bases. After removal of 4 bases from V and 4 bases from J, the junction contained 8 bases not matched to a gene. The CDR3 extends over 16 amino acids. CDR1 is SGHTA and CDR2 is FQGTGA in the germline V gene. The CDR3 spells CASSSGTGRGYNEQFF. The CDR3 DNA is TGTGCCAGCAGCTCGGGGACAGGGAGGGGTTACAATGAGCAGTTCTTC.

V gene TRBV19 combines with J gene TRBJ2-3, with 8 positions matching TRBD2. CDR1 and CDR2 (germline): LNHDA, SQIVND (reference sequence). The CDR3 sequence is 15 residues long. V shed 6 bases, J shed 5 bases, and the junction held 10 bases outside the gene matches. In DNA form, the CDR3 reads TGTGCCAGTAGATTTAGCGGGAAGAGGGGAGATACGCAGTATTTT. It specifies CASRFSGKRGDTQYF.

The genes are TRBV6-1 and TRBJ1-1, with 8 nucleotides matching TRBD1. The J segment lost 6 bases and the V segment lost 6 bases, leaving 6 bases of the junction unmatched. This CDR3 region has 13 residues. Germline lookup yields CDR1 MNHNS and CDR2 SASEGT. In nucleotides, the CDR3 is TGTGCCAGCAGAGGACAGGGAAGGCCTGAAGCTTTCTTT. Residues: CASRGQGRPEAFF.

The chain is built from TRBV11-3 and TRBJ2-3, with D tentatively TRBD1 (6 bases). Per germline, CDR1 SGHNT and CDR2 YENEEA. The CDR3 spans 15 residues. V lost 6 bases to trimming and J lost 4 bases, with 17 bases between them. CDR3 region: CASSPGTPFPDTQYF. The CDR3 DNA sequence: TGTGCCAGCAGTCCCGGGACACCGTTCCCAGATACGCAGTATTTT.

J is TRBJ2-7 and V is TRBV4-3, with 8 bases that match TRBD2. V lost 5 bases and J lost 5; bases outside the gene matches: 11. Germline assignment: CDR1 LGHNA and CDR2 YSLEER. The CDR3 runs 15 residues. The CDR3, as DNA: TGCGCCAGCAGCTCCTACAGCGGGAGATTGGACGAGCAGTACTTC. Its protein product is CASSSYSGRLDEQYF.

With regard to this clonotype: A much larger clone lies a single base off, so this may be a read error. The chain carries TRBV28 and TRBJ2-2; possibly TRBD1 for D (5 bases). Looked up from germline, CDR1 is MDHEN and CDR2 is SYDVKM. The CDR3 is made up of 15 amino acids. The CDR3 DNA reads as TGTGCCAGCAGACCCCACCAGGGATTCACCTGGGAGCTGTTTTTT. Protein: CASRPHQGFTWELFF.

This clonotype was detected a few times. V and J are TRBV2 and TRBJ1-4, with D maybe TRBD1 (5 bases). The CDR3 extends over 14 amino acids. Germline V lookup: CDR1 SNHLY, CDR2 FYNNEI. V was clipped by 4 bases and J by 8 bases, with 14 bases between them. The CDR3 coding sequence is TGTGCCAGCAGTGGACGGGCCCGGGGGGAAAAACTGTTTTTT. Translated, it gives CASSGRARGEKLFF.

This clonotype was seen at least ten times. The chain has TRBV29-1 and TRBJ2-2; D remains unclear. Per germline, CDR1 SQVTM and CDR2 ANQGSEA. The CDR3 is 12 amino acids. V lost 4 bases, J lost 5 bases, and 8 bases lay in between. DNA for the CDR3: TGCAGCGTTGCTTGGCGAACCGGGGAGCTGTTTTTT. Translation: CSVAWRTGELFF.

The chain links TRBV10-3 to TRBJ1-5; D is undetermined. Trimming cost V 3 bases and J 6 bases, with 12 bases left between them. CDR1 and CDR2 from the germline V gene are ENHRY and SYGVKD. CDR3 length: 14 amino acids. The DNA for the CDR3 is TGTGCCATCAGTGACCTCGGACTGGGTCAGCCCCAGCATTTT. It translates to CAISDLGLGQPQHF.

The genes are TRBV7-2 and TRBJ2-1; TRBD2 matches 12 bases. Germline CDR1 is SGHTA and CDR2 is FQGNSA. Losses at the gene ends were 6 bases for V and 7 bases for J; bases not matched to a gene: 7. The length of the CDR3 is 15 residues. The DNA of the CDR3 is TGTGCCAGCAGGCGGCTAGCGGGAGGGGGGAATGAGCAGTTCTTC. Its translation: CASRRLAGGGNEQFF.

This clonotype came up a few times. The chain's CDR3 is CASSPGRQETQYF. The CDR3 region has the DNA TGTGCCAGCTCACCAGGGCGCCAAGAGACCCAGTACTTC. The chain employs TRBV18 and TRBJ2-5, with D hard to call. The CDR3 totals 13 residues. Germline CDR1 is KGHSH and CDR2 is LQKENI. V was shortened by 2 bases and J by 1 base, with 5 bases between the two germline ends.

This clonotype was recorded many times. As DNA, the CDR3 is TGCAGCGTTGAGGAGGGACATTACAATGAGCAGTTCTTC. Its protein product is CSVEEGHYNEQFF. The chain employs TRBV29-1 and TRBJ2-1, with D perhaps given as TRBD1 or TRBD2 (6 bases each). The V gene's germline CDR1 is SQVTM and CDR2 ANQGSEA. The V gene lost 3 bases and the J gene lost 4 bases, with 10 bases spanning the gap. There are 13 residues in the CDR3.

This clonotype was found a few times. The genes are TRBV6-1 and TRBJ1-1, with D perhaps TRBD1 (5 bases). The CDR3 has 16 amino acids. Trimming stripped 5 bases from V and 3 bases from J, with 19 bases between. Germline CDR1 and CDR2: MNHNS and SASEGT. CDR3 region: CASSPAGSLRYTEAFF. The CDR3 DNA reads as TGTGCCAGCAGTCCGGCAGGGTCCCTGAGATACACTGAAGCTTTCTTT.

V usage is TRBV14 and J usage is TRBJ2-7; possibly TRBD2 for D (5 bases). Germline CDR1 reads SGHDN; CDR2 reads FVKESK. The CDR3 is 15 amino acids. Trimming left V 1 base short and J 2 bases short, with 12 bases between. DNA of the CDR3: TGTGCCAGCAGCCAAGGACTATCGGTTGCCTACGAGCAGTACTTC. It yields the protein CASSQGLSVAYEQYF.

This clonotype was detected only a few times. This chain uses TRBV5-5 with TRBJ2-7; D is possibly TRBD1 (5 bases). Germline CDR1 SGHKS, CDR2 YYEKEE (reference sequence). V was shortened by 3 bases and J by 0 bases, with 16 bases between the two germline ends. The CDR3 is made up of 16 amino acids. The CDR3 spells CASSSASLGPSYEQYF. CDR3 coding DNA: TGTGCCAGCAGCTCCGCCTCCCTGGGGCCCTCCTACGAGCAGTACTTC.

This clonotype has a handful of counts. For the CDR3, the DNA is TGTGCCAGCAGTCCAACCCATATGTCGGGACGCAATCAGCCCCAGCATTTT. It encodes CASSPTHMSGRNQPQHF. This chain uses TRBV28 with TRBJ1-5; D perhaps matches TRBD1 (5 bases). V lost 5 bases and J 2 bases, leaving 19 bases between the germline ends. Germline V gene sequence: CDR1 MDHEN, CDR2 SYDVKM. CDR3 size: 17 residues.

V usage is TRBV4-2 and J usage is TRBJ2-7; 11 bases line up with TRBD2. Germline V gives CDR1 LGHNA, CDR2 YNFKEQ. V shed 4 bases, J shed 4 bases, and the junction held 3 bases outside the gene matches. The CDR3 runs 14 residues. The CDR3 loop reads CASSRGLAEYEQYF. CDR3 bases: TGTGCCAGCAGCCGGGGACTAGCGGAATACGAGCAGTACTTC.

This clonotype has at least ten counts. This rearrangement joins TRBV12-3 or TRBV12-4 to TRBJ2-7; D remains ambiguous. The CDR3 is made up of 13 amino acids. Trimming took off 5 bases at V and 3 bases at J, with 11 bases between the two ends. The CDR3: CASSVNRYYEQYF. The CDR3 DNA is TGTGCCAGCAGTGTAAACAGATACTACGAGCAGTACTTC.

This clonotype was detected ten times or more. V is TRBV6-2 or TRBV6-3 and J is TRBJ1-5, with D possibly TRBD1 on 5 matching bases. Per germline, CDR1 MNHEY and CDR2 SVGEGT. The CDR3 is 17 residues long. V was cut by 5 bases and J by 0 bases, with 17 bases left in between. The CDR3 coding sequence is TGTGCCAGCAGTGTCAGGGACGTTTGGGATAGCAATCAGCCCCAGCATTTT. It encodes CASSVRDVWDSNQPQHF.

This clonotype was counted a few times. The rearrangement links TRBV10-3 to TRBJ2-7, with 9 bases lining up with TRBD2. This CDR3 comprises 16 residues. J lost 2 bases, V lost 3 bases, and 8 bases had no gene match. From germline, CDR1 is ENHRY and CDR2 SYGVKD. The chain's CDR3 is CAISDPGRGGAYEQYF. The DNA for the CDR3 is TGTGCCATCAGTGACCCTGGGCGGGGGGGGGCCTACGAGCAGTACTTC.

This clonotype has a handful of counts. The CDR3 DNA reads as TGCAGTGCTAGAGATCTAGGGACTAGATCGGATACGCAGTATTTT. Translating it yields CSARDLGTRSDTQYF. J is TRBJ2-3 and V is TRBV20-1; 8 bases map to TRBD2. The CDR3 contains 15 residues. Germline trimming cut 0 bases from V and 6 bases from J; bases unmatched to any gene: 8. Germline V gene lookup returns CDR1 DFQATT and CDR2 SNEGSKA (reference sequence).

This clonotype showed up many times. The chain combines TRBV28 with TRBJ1-1; D not certain. The CDR3 length is 11 residues. The V gene's germline CDR1 is MDHEN and CDR2 SYDVKM. Trimming left V 3 bases short and J 5 bases short, with 4 bases between. The CDR3 spells CASSLITEAFF. The CDR3 region has the DNA TGTGCCAGCAGTTTGATAACTGAAGCTTTCTTT.